This T cell receptor beta chain was captured by sequencing in a study of response to subunit inactivated influenza vaccine (dated by TCRdb to 2016 to 2019). Background for the entire study: Deep quantitative profiling of the T cell receptor repertoire was used in the study to follow responses to a trivalent subunit inactivated influenza vaccine. On the study overall, not on this receptor specifically: According to the authors, only a limited number of new T cells may be recruited by each seasonal influenza vaccination.

Library prep was done by RT-PCR. Sequencing was carried out with an Illumina HiSeq 2500. TCRdb itself trimmed the public reads at Q25 with fastp, ran MiXCR and retained productive beta chains. CDR3 protein sequences are deduplicated, and each keeps its most common genes and DNA. Here the sample has hundreds of thousands of distinct CDR3 sequences; roughly 14% occur a single time. The ten largest clonotypes hold 11% of the sample. Details on this clonotype: No antigen is known for it. Nothing much larger sits one base from this clone, and base qualities are not available.

There are 18 amino acids in the CDR3, from cysteine to phenylalanine inclusive. The read is trimmed to its CDR3 DNA, 54 bases read in frame from base 1. Relative to germline, V is missing 1 base and J is missing 6 bases, with 15 bases of the junction outside any gene match. CDR1 and CDR2 (SGHTA, FQGTGA) derive from the germline V gene. The chain was built from TRBV7-3 and TRBJ2-1, and TRBD2 matches 7 of the central bases. The sample in question was PBMCs from blood, obtained 11 to 12 days after vaccination. This TCR came from a man aged 50-60 years who received an inactivated influenza vaccine. Donor details come from another sample of the same person, matched by shared clones. Here is the DNA: TGTGCCAGCAGCTTAATGGGGGGGGTCCCCATATTGGGCAATGAGCAGTTCTTC. This yields the protein CASSLMGGVPILGNEQFF. When the CDR3 is completed using the reference TRBV7-3 and TRBJ2-1 genes on either side, the full variable domain is GAGVSQTPSNKVTEKGKYVELRCDPISGHTALYWYRQSLGQGPEFLIYFQGTGAADDSGLPNDRFFAVRPEGSVSTLKIQRTERGDSAVYLCASSLMGGVPILGNEQFFGPGTRLTVL.